Sequencing of this TCR beta chain was carried out in a study of T cell changes during pregnancy in multiple sclerosis. Assay used: immunoSEQ multiplex PCR; TCRdb lists only in-frame clones, some missing. The profile shows about 52,000 clones, around 90% of them singletons. This receptor was identified in a female donor with multiple sclerosis, enrolled in a pregnancy study. The sequences come from CD4+ T cells from peripheral blood mononuclear cells, collected before pregnancy.

The CDR3 DNA reads as TGTGCCAGCACCAAATTACAGGGGGGCACTGAAGCTTTCTTT. Amino acids: CASTKLQGGTEAFF. V gene TRBV6-1 combines with J gene TRBJ1-1; 8 positions match TRBD1. The CDR3 sequence is 14 residues long. CDR1 and CDR2 from the germline V gene are MNHNS and SASEGT. V was clipped by 7 bases and J by 4 bases; unmatched bases: 8.